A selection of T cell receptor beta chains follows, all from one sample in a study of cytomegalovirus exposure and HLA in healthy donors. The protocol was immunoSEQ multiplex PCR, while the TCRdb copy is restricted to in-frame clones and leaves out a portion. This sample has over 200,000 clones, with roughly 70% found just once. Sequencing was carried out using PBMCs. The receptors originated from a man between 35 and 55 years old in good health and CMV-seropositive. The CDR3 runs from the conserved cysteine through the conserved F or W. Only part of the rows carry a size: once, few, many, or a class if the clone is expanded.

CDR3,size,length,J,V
CASTGGRSEAFF,.,12,TRBJ1-1,TRBV5-1
CASSAQGIGNQPQHF,.,15,TRBJ1-5,TRBV2
CASRDSGYEQYF,few,12,TRBJ2-7,TRBV6-1
CASSATGASPYNEQFF,once,16,TRBJ2-1,TRBV5-1
CATQGVGDYEQYF,few,13,TRBJ2-7,TRBV2
CASSQAMASGFHEQYF,.,16,TRBJ2-7,TRBV4-2
CASSYRQGASDTQYF,few,15,TRBJ2-3,TRBV9
CASSTRTGTGELFF,few,14,TRBJ2-2,TRBV2
CASKGGRDEQFF,few,12,TRBJ2-1,TRBV11-2
CASSILAGVDNIQYF,.,15,TRBJ2-4,TRBV6-4
CASSLGTSYEQYF,.,13,TRBJ2-7,TRBV6-1
CASSRDRDRGYGYTF,.,15,TRBJ1-2,TRBV19
CASSSRTGPYEQYF,.,14,.,TRBV27
CASSPREGVGTEAFF,.,15,TRBJ1-1,TRBV18
CASSRGQGKKNTGELFF,.,17,TRBJ2-2,TRBV9
CASSLGQGVYSYTF,.,14,TRBJ1-2,TRBV7-9
CASRADRTGNTIYF,.,14,TRBJ1-3,TRBV2